The 24 T cell receptor beta chains in this list originate from one sample, sequenced in a study of early T cells in non-severe SARS-CoV-2 infection (dated by TCRdb to 2020 to 2023). The library relied on 5' RACE. Sequencing was carried out with a NextSeq 500. TCRdb reworked the public reads: Q25 trimming with fastp, MiXCR clone assembly, productive beta chains retained. Duplicate CDR3 protein sequences are folded into a single record with the most common DNA and genes. The sample table shows about 69,000 distinct CDR3 sequences, and about 9% are seen once. The ten largest make up 5.9% of the sample. Sequenced: whole blood. The receptor set was obtained from an adult who was a healthcare worker with PCR-confirmed SARS-CoV-2 infection or an uninfected control (not recorded which).

The chain employs TRBV12-3 or TRBV12-4 and TRBJ2-1, with 11 bases aligning to TRBD1. J was trimmed by 7 bases and V by 3 bases; bases with no gene match: 8. CDR3 length: 16 residues. The CDR3: CASSLIWGQGDNEQFF. The CDR3 DNA sequence: TGTGCCAGCAGTTTGATTTGGGGACAGGGGGATAATGAGCAGTTCTTC.

This clonotype turned up a few times. This rearrangement joins TRBV19 to TRBJ2-7; D perhaps matches TRBD2 (6 bases). The germline V and J ends were trimmed by 6 bases and 2 bases, with 14 bases remaining between them. CDR3 length equals 14 residues. Germline lookup yields CDR1 LNHDA and CDR2 SQIVND (reference sequence). The CDR3 DNA follows: TGTGCCAGTAGAACCGGGACGGGAGCCTACGAGCAGTACTTC. Translating it yields CASRTGTGAYEQYF.

This chain links TRBV7-9 with TRBJ2-1; 11 nucleotides line up with TRBD1. CDR3 size: 14 residues. Germline CDR1 reads SEHNR; CDR2 reads FQNEAQ (reference sequence). Trimming removed 5 bases from V and 6 bases from J; junction bases left unmatched: 3. CDR3 sequence (DNA): TGTGCCAGCAGCCAGGGACAGGGGGGCAATGAGCAGTTCTTC. Encoded protein: CASSQGQGGNEQFF.

This clonotype was counted ten times or more. The chain links TRBV3-1 to TRBJ2-2; the D gene is possibly TRBD1 (5 bases). The CDR3 spans 14 residues. V shed 9 bases and J shed 1 base, with 12 bases lying between them. CDR1 and CDR2 (germline): LGHDT, YNNKEL (reference sequence). CDR3 sequence (DNA): TGTGCCAGTACAGGCTCCGGGAACACCGGGGAGCTGTTTTTT. As protein: CASTGSGNTGELFF.

This clonotype has a count of ten or more. J is TRBJ2-7 and V is TRBV20-1, with D maybe TRBD1 (5 bases). The germline CDR1 and CDR2 sequences are DFQATT and SNEGSKA (reference sequence). The length of the CDR3 is 12 residues. V gave up 6 bases and J gave up 6 bases, with 15 bases separating them. This chain's CDR3 is CSALLMGREQYF. The CDR3, as DNA: TGCAGTGCCCTCCTAATGGGGCGCGAGCAGTACTTC.

The table lists this clonotype with a few counts. The gene calls are TRBV19 and TRBJ2-7; a weak D match, TRBD2 (6 bases). The germline V gene has CDR1 LNHDA and CDR2 SQIVND (reference sequence). CDR3 size: 15 residues. V was trimmed by 5 bases and J by 1 base, leaving 15 bases between them. The CDR3 protein is CASSRAGTVSYEQYF. The CDR3 DNA reads TGTGCCAGTAGTCGGGCGGGGACCGTATCCTACGAGCAGTACTTC.

This clonotype has a count of ten or more. This chain joins TRBV18 and TRBJ1-1; D gene unclear. The germline gives CDR1 KGHSH, CDR2 LQKENI. The CDR3 is 14 residues long. Trimming pared 1 base from V and 1 base from J, leaving 7 bases between. CDR3 DNA: TGTGCCAGCTCACCACGTCGGACGAACACTGAAGCTTTCTTT. Residues: CASSPRRTNTEAFF.

This clonotype was seen more than once but under ten times. This chain joins TRBV27 and TRBJ2-3; no definite D call. V was clipped by 6 bases and J by 0 bases, with 10 bases between them. Germline CDR1 and CDR2: MNHEY and SMNVEV (reference sequence). This CDR3 is 14 amino acids long. The CDR3 loop reads CASRPSYSTDTQYF. For the CDR3, the DNA is TGTGCCAGCAGACCCTCCTACAGCACAGATACGCAGTATTTT.

The chain combines TRBV20-1 with TRBJ2-7, with TRBD2 identical over 7 bases. This CDR3 has 12 amino acids. The junction had 3 bases not matched to a gene; V was cut back by 7 bases and J by 0 bases. Germline V gene data show CDR1 as DFQATT and CDR2 as SNEGSKA (reference sequence). CDR3 in DNA: TGCAGTGGGGCTAGCGGCTCCTACGAGCAGTACTTC. Translation: CSGASGSYEQYF.

The V and J genes are TRBV2 and TRBJ1-1, with D uncertain. Trimming took off 5 bases at V and 2 bases at J, with 15 bases between the two ends. The CDR3 consists of 15 residues. Germline V gene lookup returns CDR1 SNHLY and CDR2 FYNNEI. The CDR3 region is CASSPWAYLNTEAFF. The CDR3 nucleotides are TGTGCCAGCAGTCCCTGGGCCTATTTAAACACTGAAGCTTTCTTT.

V is TRBV4-1 and J is TRBJ2-3; D is undetermined. The V gene lost 0 bases and the J gene lost 0 bases, with 13 bases spanning the gap. There are 17 residues in the CDR3. CDR1 is MGHRA and CDR2 is YSYEKL in the germline V gene. The CDR3 loop reads CASSQDMYYSSTDTQYF. In DNA form, the CDR3 reads TGCGCCAGCAGCCAAGATATGTACTATAGTAGCACAGATACGCAGTATTTT.

This clonotype was seen at least ten times. This chain links TRBV21-1 with TRBJ1-4; the table's D gene call, TRBD1, was not cross checked with the DNA. TRBV21-1 is described as a pseudogene. The CDR3 extends over 23 amino acids. This CDR3 reads CASRPKEQMKGALGRSTNEKLFF. CDR3 nucleotide sequence: TGTGCCAGCAGACCCAAAGAACAAATGAAGGGGGCGCTTGGCCGATCAACTAATGAAAAACTGTTTTTT.

This clonotype appeared a few times. The rearrangement joins TRBV7-2 to TRBJ2-3; tentatively, D is TRBD2 (6 bases). CDR1 is SGHTA, CDR2 FQGNSA, per germline. The CDR3 has 15 residues. V gave up 3 bases and J gave up 1 base, with 11 bases separating them. The CDR3: CASSLSSGRTDTQYF. The CDR3 nucleotides are TGTGCCAGCAGCTTGAGTAGCGGACGCACAGATACGCAGTATTTT.

In this sample, this clonotype turned up a few times. The chain carries TRBV18 and TRBJ2-3; D uncertain. Germline V gene sequence: CDR1 KGHSH, CDR2 LQKENI. Trimming left V 3 bases short and J 3 bases short, with 7 bases between. This CDR3 is 13 amino acids long. The CDR3 reads CASSPFRTDTQYF. The CDR3 DNA reads as TGTGCCAGCTCACCGTTCCGGACAGATACGCAGTATTTT.

This clonotype was detected a few times. The rearrangement joins TRBV11-2 to TRBJ1-1; 7 nucleotides line up with TRBD1. There are 13 residues in the CDR3. CDR1 is SGHAT, CDR2 FQNNGV, per germline. Trimming at V came to 4 bases and at J to 7 bases, leaving 6 bases not matched to a gene. The CDR3 DNA is TGTGCCAGCAGCTCGGGACAGATTAGTGAAGCTTTCTTT. Protein: CASSSGQISEAFF. Combining the CDR3 with reference TRBV11-2 and TRBJ1-1 gives the whole variable domain EAGVAQSPRYKIIEKRQSVAFWCNPISGHATLYWYQQILGQGPKLLIQFQNNGVVDDSQLPKDRFSAERLKGVDSTLKIQPAKLEDSAVYLCASSSGQISEAFFGQGTRLTVV.

This rearrangement joins TRBV7-9 to TRBJ2-7; D not certain. There are 13 residues in the CDR3. CDR1 SEHNR and CDR2 FQNEAQ come from the germline V gene (reference sequence). Trimming took 1 base from V and 2 from J, leaving 6 bases between them. The CDR3 region is CASSLEIPYEQYF. The CDR3 region has the DNA TGTGCCAGCAGCTTAGAGATCCCCTACGAGCAGTACTTC.

This clonotype was seen a handful of times. The rearrangement uses TRBV29-1 and TRBJ1-1, with TRBD1 as a possible D gene (5 bases). This CDR3 comprises 16 residues. Looked up from germline, CDR1 is SQVTM and CDR2 is ANQGSEA. Deletions cut 0 bases from V and 1 base from J, with 15 bases between. The CDR3 reads CSVEDLARGGNTEAFF. The CDR3 DNA reads TGCAGCGTTGAAGATCTTGCGAGGGGTGGGAACACTGAAGCTTTCTTT.

The J gene is TRBJ2-2, the V gene TRBV3-1, with TRBD1 as a possible D gene (7 bases). Germline CDR1 LGHDT, CDR2 YNNKEL (reference sequence). CDR3 length: 15 amino acids. V lost 8 bases to trimming and J lost 4 bases, with 17 bases between them. CDR3 sequence (DNA): TGTGCCAGCTCGGAGGGGGCAGGACTCACCGGGGAGCTGTTTTTT. Amino acid sequence: CASSEGAGLTGELFF.

This clonotype was observed many times. The V gene is TRBV7-9, the J gene TRBJ1-5, with D uncertain. Trimming took 5 bases from V and 3 from J, leaving 11 bases between them. CDR3 length: 14 residues. Looked up from germline, CDR1 is SEHNR and CDR2 is FQNEAQ (reference sequence). CDR3 sequence: CASSRGNYNQPQHF. CDR3 bases: TGTGCCAGCAGCCGAGGGAATTACAATCAGCCCCAGCATTTT.

This clonotype was seen more than once but under ten times. The J gene is TRBJ2-3, the V gene TRBV20-1; 8 bases fit TRBD1. The length of the CDR3 is 16 residues. Germline CDR1 DFQATT, CDR2 SNEGSKA (reference sequence). V gave up 3 bases and J gave up 2 bases; unmatched junction bases: 10. The CDR3 DNA follows: TGCAGTGCTAGGGATCCCTCCAGGGGGCACACAGATACGCAGTATTTT. Amino acid sequence: CSARDPSRGHTDTQYF.

This clonotype appeared many times. CDR3 sequence reads: CASSLGRDEKLFF. CDR3 DNA sequence: TGTGCCAGCAGCTTGGGGAGGGATGAAAAACTGTTTTTT. The V gene is TRBV7-9, the J gene TRBJ1-4; the D is unclear. The CDR3 consists of 13 residues. Germline V gene lookup returns CDR1 SEHNR and CDR2 FQNEAQ (reference sequence). Trimming cost V 3 bases and J 6 bases, with 8 bases left between them.

As DNA, the CDR3 is TGCGCCAGCAGTGAAGGGGATCCCTACGAGCAGTACTTC. This codes for CASSEGDPYEQYF. This chain connects TRBV10-2 to TRBJ2-7; D possibly corresponds to TRBD1 (5 bases). CDR3 size: 13 residues. V was trimmed by 3 bases and J by 2 bases, leaving 8 bases between them. CDR1 WSHSY and CDR2 SAAADI come from the germline V gene.

At least ten counts were recorded for this clonotype. This chain connects TRBV11-3 to TRBJ2-6; perhaps TRBD1 as D (5 bases). CDR3 length: 14 amino acids. Germline assignment: CDR1 SGHNT and CDR2 YENEEA. V was shortened by 6 bases and J by 6 bases, with 12 bases between the two germline ends. The CDR3 sequence: CASSSTGAANVLTF. For the CDR3, the DNA is TGTGCCAGCAGTTCTACAGGCGCGGCCAACGTCCTGACTTTC. Based on the CDR3 plus reference TRBV11-3 and TRBJ2-6, the full variable domain is EAGVVQSPRYKIIEKKQPVAFWCNPISGHNTLYWYLQNLGQGPELLIRYENEEAVDDSQLPKDRFSAERLKGVDSTLKIQPAELGDSAVYLCASSSTGAANVLTFGAGSRLTVL.

The rearrangement joins TRBV6-6 to TRBJ1-6, with TRBD1 matching over 9 bases. Per germline, CDR1 MNHNY and CDR2 SVGAGI (reference sequence). V lost 6 bases to trimming and J lost 9 bases; unmatched junction nucleotides: 9. This CDR3 contains 15 residues. The CDR3 bases are TGTGCCAGCAGCCCCCGGACAGGGGTTAGTTCACCCCTCCACTTT. It yields the protein CASSPRTGVSSPLHF.